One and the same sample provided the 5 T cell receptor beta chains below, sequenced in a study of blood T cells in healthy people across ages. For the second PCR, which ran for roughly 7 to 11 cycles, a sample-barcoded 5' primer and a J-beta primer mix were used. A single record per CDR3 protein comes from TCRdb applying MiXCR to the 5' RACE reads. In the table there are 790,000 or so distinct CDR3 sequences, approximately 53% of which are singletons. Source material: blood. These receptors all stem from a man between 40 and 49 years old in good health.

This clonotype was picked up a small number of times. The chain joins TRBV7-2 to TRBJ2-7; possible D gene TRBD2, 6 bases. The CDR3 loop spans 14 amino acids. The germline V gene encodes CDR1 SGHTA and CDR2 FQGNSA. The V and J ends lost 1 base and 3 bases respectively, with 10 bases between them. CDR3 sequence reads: CASSLGREDYEQYF. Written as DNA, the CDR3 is TGTGCCAGCAGCTTAGGCAGGGAGGACTACGAGCAGTACTTC.

CDR3 nucleotides: TGTGCCAGCACGTGGGAGGGAGAGACCCAGTACTTC. Its translation: CASTWEGETQYF. This sequence joins TRBV2 and TRBJ2-5; TRBD2 aligns across 7 bases. The CDR3 consists of 12 residues. V shed 7 bases, J shed 4 bases, and the junction held 3 bases outside the gene matches. Germline V lookup: CDR1 SNHLY, CDR2 FYNNEI. The complete variable domain, with remaining parts taken from reference TRBV2 and TRBJ2-5, reads EPEVTQTPSHQVTQMGQEVILRCVPISNHLYFYWYRQILGQKVEFLVSFYNNEISEKSEIFDDQFSVERPDGSNFTLKIRSTKLEDSAMYFCASTWEGETQYFGPGTRLLVL.

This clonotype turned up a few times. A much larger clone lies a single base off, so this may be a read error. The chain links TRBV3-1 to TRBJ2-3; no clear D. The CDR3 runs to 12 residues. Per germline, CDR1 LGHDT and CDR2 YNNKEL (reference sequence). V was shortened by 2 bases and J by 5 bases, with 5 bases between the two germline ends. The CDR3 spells CASSQTLDTQYF. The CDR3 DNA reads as TGTGCCAGCAGCCAAACCCTAGATACGCAGTATTTT.

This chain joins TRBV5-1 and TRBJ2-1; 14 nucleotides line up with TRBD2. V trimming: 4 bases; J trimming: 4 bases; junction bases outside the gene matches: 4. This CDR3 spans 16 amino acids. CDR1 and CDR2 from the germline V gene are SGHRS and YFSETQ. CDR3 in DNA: TGCGCCAGCAGCGAACGACTAGCGGGAGGGTACAATGAGCAGTTCTTC. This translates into CASSERLAGGYNEQFF.

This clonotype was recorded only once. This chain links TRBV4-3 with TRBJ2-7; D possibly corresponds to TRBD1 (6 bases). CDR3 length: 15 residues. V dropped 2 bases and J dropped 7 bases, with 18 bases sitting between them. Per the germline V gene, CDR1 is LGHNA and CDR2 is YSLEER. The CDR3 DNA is TGCGCCAGCAGCCAAATCGGGACACCCTACAATGAGCAGTACTTC. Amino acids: CASSQIGTPYNEQYF.